This T cell receptor beta chain was observed in a study of blood T cell repertoires in COVID-19. Per the study methods: Researchers report that nucleated cell counts were estimated from reference gene primer amplification. Data came from immunoSEQ multiplex PCR; TCRdb stores just in-frame clones and leaves some out. For V, J and clone size, that table is used; D and trimming come from the DNA. The table lists around 150,000 clones, 65% to 85% of them singletons. Trimming removed 3 bases from V and 5 bases from J; junction bases left unmatched: 5. The length of the CDR3 is 16 residues. Germline-derived CDR1 and CDR2 are MNHEY and SVGAGI.

The rearrangement joins TRBV6-5 to TRBJ2-1; the match to TRBD2 covers 12 bases. Sequencing input: peripheral blood. The sequence was obtained from a man over 45 with active or convalescent COVID-19. The CDR3 sequence is CASSYYRTSGNNEQFF. In nucleotides, the CDR3 is TGTGCCAGCAGTTATTACCGGACTAGCGGGAACAATGAGCAGTTCTTC.